This T cell receptor (beta chain) was sequenced in a study of T cells after yellow fever vaccination. TCRdb passed the 5' RACE reads through MiXCR, listing each CDR3 protein once. This table has about 69,000 distinct CDR3 sequences, about 6% appearing once. This clonotype showed up many times. As yet, its antigen is unknown. Points from the study as a whole: Sorted repertoires could include abundant contaminating clonotypes from bulk cells. The booster saw the reappearance of most primary-vaccination clones (roughly 95% CD4, around 88% CD8).

The receptor's source is a man aged 18 to 30 who received the YFV17D yellow fever vaccine. This sample comprised CD4+ T cells sorted from PBMCs, obtained roughly 15 days after the first yellow fever vaccination.

Here the CDR3 DNA reads TGTGCCAGCTCGCCAGACAGGGGACGCGGCTACACCTTC. Translated, it gives CASSPDRGRGYTF. The V gene is TRBV18, the J gene TRBJ1-2; 8 bases are a match to TRBD1. The germline V gene encodes CDR1 KGHSH and CDR2 LQKENI. There are 13 residues in the CDR3. The J segment lost 8 bases and the V segment lost 6 bases, leaving 8 bases of the junction unmatched.